What follows are 24 T cell receptor beta chains derived from one specimen sequenced in a study of chemoradiotherapy in HPV16-positive cancers. Sequencing used immunoSEQ multiplex PCR; TCRdb keeps in-frame clones, though not all of them. Of roughly 40,000 clones in the sample, roughly 77% were seen once. The sample was blood, taken from a patient who underwent chemoradiotherapy. These receptors came from a human donor with HPV-associated anogenital cancer.

The V gene is TRBV6-1, the J gene TRBJ2-7; D ambiguous. Trimming removed 7 bases at V and 4 bases at J, with 11 bases between. Looked up from germline, CDR1 is MNHNS and CDR2 is SASEGT. There are 12 residues in the CDR3. In DNA, the CDR3 is TGTGCCAGCATGAGTCTAGGATACGAGCAGTACTTC. Translation: CASMSLGYEQYF.

The chain combines TRBV11-1 with TRBJ1-1; D is undetermined. Germline loops: CDR1 SGHAT, CDR2 FQDESV (reference sequence). Between the trimmed V and J ends, which lost 1 base and 6 bases, there was a span of 9 bases. The CDR3 is 13 residues long. In DNA, the CDR3 is TGTGCCAGCAGCTTAGGAATCTCCGCTGAAGCTTTCTTT. Its translation: CASSLGISAEAFF. Together with reference TRBV11-1 and TRBJ1-1, the CDR3 gives the full variable domain: EAEVAQSPRYKITEKSQAVAFWCDPISGHATLYWYRQILGQGPELLVQFQDESVVDDSQLPKDRFSAERLKGVDSTLKIQPAELGDSAMYLCASSLGISAEAFFGQGTRLTVV.

The V call is TRBV5-1, the J call TRBJ1-1; tentatively, D is TRBD1 (5 bases). Germline V gene data show CDR1 as SGHRS and CDR2 as YFSETQ. The CDR3 consists of 14 residues. Trimming cost V 3 bases and J 4 bases, with 13 bases left between them. As DNA, the CDR3 is TGCGCCAGCAGCTCCGCAGGGAAGGGCACTGAAGCTTTCTTT. This codes for CASSSAGKGTEAFF.

The rearrangement joins TRBV2 to TRBJ2-6, with D possibly matching TRBD1 (6 bases). Germline loops: CDR1 SNHLY, CDR2 FYNNEI. The CDR3 spans 15 residues. Deletions cut 6 bases from V and 2 bases from J, with 11 bases between. The CDR3 DNA is TGTGCCAGCAGCAAACAGGGAACTGGGGCCAACGTCCTGACTTTC. As protein: CASSKQGTGANVLTF.

This chain links TRBV4-2 with TRBJ1-4; TRBD1 might be the D (5 bases). V shed 1 base and J shed 3 bases, with 12 bases lying between them. The CDR3 spans 16 residues. The germline V gene has CDR1 LGHNA and CDR2 YNFKEQ. The CDR3 coding sequence is TGTGCCAGCAGCCAAGTAGTCCAGGGTCCTAATGAAAAACTGTTTTTT. This gives the protein CASSQVVQGPNEKLFF.

The chain joins TRBV7-9 to TRBJ1-1, with D unresolved. CDR3 length: 15 residues. The V gene lost 6 bases and the J gene lost 3 bases, with 17 bases spanning the gap. CDR1 SEHNR and CDR2 FQNEAQ come from the germline V gene (reference sequence). CDR3 region: CASSLLTVRDTEAFF. For the CDR3, the DNA is TGTGCCAGCAGTCTATTAACGGTGAGGGACACTGAAGCTTTCTTT.

Comments on this clone: One end of the junction fails to match germline, which may point to a read error. This chain uses TRBV27 with TRBJ1-4; D not resolved. This CDR3 spans 13 amino acids. Looked up from germline, CDR1 is MNHEY and CDR2 is SMNVEV (reference sequence). The CDR3 coding sequence is TGTGCCAGCAGTATATCAACTAATGAAAAACTGTTTTTT. Amino acids: CASSISTNEKLFF.

This CDR3 reads CSVGAQAVEKYF. The CDR3 DNA sequence: TGCAGCGTTGGGGCACAGGCAGTTGAAAAGTATTTT. The chain employs TRBV29-1 and TRBJ2-3, with a possible D match to TRBD1 (5 bases). Trimming took off 4 bases at V and 13 bases at J, with 18 bases between the two ends. The CDR3 has 12 residues. The germline V gene has CDR1 SQVTM and CDR2 ANQGSEA.

The chain combines TRBV29-1 with TRBJ2-5, with D tentatively TRBD1 (5 bases). The CDR3 sequence is 13 residues long. From germline, CDR1 is SQVTM and CDR2 ANQGSEA. V lost 3 bases, J lost 5 bases, and 13 bases lay in between. CDR3 sequence reads: CSVDQGLGETQYF. CDR3 nucleotides: TGCAGCGTTGATCAGGGATTAGGGGAGACCCAGTACTTC.

This chain links TRBV6-5 with TRBJ2-5; 8 nucleotides align to TRBD2. The germline V gene has CDR1 MNHEY and CDR2 SVGAGI. Unmatched junction bases numbered 8, after V lost 6 bases and J lost 2 bases. The CDR3 covers 15 residues. CDR3 amino acids: CASSSTLAGQETQYF. Here the CDR3 DNA reads TGTGCCAGCAGCTCCACATTAGCGGGGCAAGAGACCCAGTACTTC.

V and J are TRBV5-6 and TRBJ2-1; maybe TRBD2 (6 bases). Trimming pared 1 base from V and 10 bases from J, leaving 12 bases between. The CDR3 runs 13 residues. CDR1 is SGHDT, CDR2 YYEEEE, per germline. CDR3 sequence reads: CASSLRGGYEQFF. The CDR3 bases are TGTGCCAGCAGCTTGAGGGGAGGATACGAGCAGTTCTTC.

The rearrangement uses TRBV18 and TRBJ1-1; D is uncertain. This CDR3 has 16 residues. CDR1 KGHSH and CDR2 LQKENI come from the germline V gene. Trimming shortened V by 0 bases and J by 6 bases, and 17 bases separated the two germline ends. The CDR3 DNA reads as TGTGCCAGCTCACCACCGAATCACGCGTCGGTTCCTGAAGCTTTCTTT. Translation gives CASSPPNHASVPEAFF.

The genes are TRBV7-9 and TRBJ1-5, with D hard to call. CDR1 and CDR2 from the germline V gene are SEHNR and FQNEAQ (reference sequence). This CDR3 contains 17 residues. Deletions cut 1 base from V and 0 bases from J, with 13 bases between. The CDR3 nucleotides read TGTGCCAGCAGCTTAGTGGGTCGATACAGTAGCAATCAGCCCCAGCATTTT. Translation gives CASSLVGRYSSNQPQHF.

The rearrangement links TRBV7-8 to TRBJ2-5, with D possibly TRBD2 on 5 matching bases. The ends were cut back, 2 bases at V and 4 bases at J, with 11 bases in the middle. CDR1 and CDR2 (germline): SGHVS, FQNEAQ. This CDR3 is 14 amino acids long. The CDR3 is CASSLPTLVETQYF. In nucleotides, the CDR3 is TGTGCCAGCAGCTTACCGACACTAGTAGAGACCCAGTACTTC.

This clone was recorded only once. The V and J genes are TRBV5-6 and TRBJ1-2; tentative D call: TRBD1 (6 bases). Trimming shortened V by 2 bases and J by 1 base, and 6 bases separated the two germline ends. The germline CDR1 and CDR2 sequences are SGHDT and YYEEEE. The CDR3 sequence is 13 residues long. Here the CDR3 DNA reads TGTGCCAGCAGCTTACAGGGTAACTATGGCTACACCTTC. This codes for CASSLQGNYGYTF.

The rearrangement uses TRBV21-1 and TRBJ2-2; the table calls TRBD2, which could not be checked here. TRBV21-1 is termed a pseudogene. This CDR3 has 17 amino acids. CDR3 residues: CASSKRGARAEPGELFF. The DNA of the CDR3 is TGTGCCAGCAGCAAGCGGGGGGCCCGGGCTGAACCCGGGGAGCTGTTTTTT.

The chain uses TRBV9 and TRBJ1-4; 7 bases map to TRBD1. Per germline, CDR1 SGDLS and CDR2 YYNGEE. The CDR3 length is 16 residues. V lost 4 bases to trimming and J lost 0 bases; unmatched junction nucleotides: 6. This CDR3 is CASSRGGGATNEKLFF. As DNA, the CDR3 is TGTGCCAGCAGCCGGGGAGGGGGCGCAACTAATGAAAAACTGTTTTTT.

The rearrangement joins TRBV11-1 to TRBJ2-7, with D hard to call. Germline-derived CDR1 and CDR2 are SGHAT and FQDESV (reference sequence). The CDR3 extends over 14 amino acids. Trimming stripped 1 base from V and 4 bases from J, with 11 bases between. The CDR3 here is CASSLEFSGYEQYF. The CDR3 DNA sequence: TGTGCCAGCAGCTTAGAGTTCAGTGGGTACGAGCAGTACTTC.

A few counts support this clone. The chain couples TRBV7-3 to TRBJ1-2, with 11 bases aligning to TRBD1. CDR3 length: 16 amino acids. Germline V gene data show CDR1 as SGHTA and CDR2 as FQGTGA. The V gene end was trimmed by 2 bases and the J gene end by 8 bases; junction bases not matched to a gene: 10. CDR3 in amino acids: CASSLAPGQGARGYTF. Here the CDR3 DNA reads TGTGCCAGCAGCTTAGCGCCAGGACAGGGGGCGCGGGGCTACACCTTC.

The chain employs TRBV7-3 and TRBJ2-1, with TRBD2 identical over 9 bases. J gave up 8 bases and V 5 bases, and 7 bases lay outside the gene matches. The CDR3 covers 14 residues. Germline V gene lookup returns CDR1 SGHTA and CDR2 FQGTGA. CDR3 in amino acids: CASSPGTSTDEQFF. DNA of the CDR3: TGTGCCAGCAGCCCCGGGACTAGCACTGATGAGCAGTTCTTC.

The chain combines TRBV6-5 with TRBJ1-5, with no clear D. Trimming took 6 bases from V and 3 from J, leaving 12 bases between them. The CDR3 runs 14 residues. Per the germline V gene, CDR1 is MNHEY and CDR2 is SVGAGI. The CDR3 nucleotides are TGTGCCAGCAGACGACCCGAACCCAATCAGCCCCAGCATTTT. The encoded protein is CASRRPEPNQPQHF.

The rearrangement joins TRBV18 to TRBJ2-5; no definite D call. This CDR3 spans 14 amino acids. Trimming took off 0 bases at V and 1 base at J, with 6 bases between the two ends. The V gene's germline CDR1 is KGHSH and CDR2 LQKENI. CDR3 region: CASSPPPSQETQYF. The CDR3 DNA sequence: TGTGCCAGCTCACCACCGCCCAGCCAAGAGACCCAGTACTTC.

CDR3 residues: CSAVMNTEAFF. The CDR3 coding sequence is TGCAGTGCAGTAATGAACACTGAAGCTTTCTTT. The chain has TRBV20-1 and TRBJ1-1; D not certain. CDR3 length equals 11 residues. Trimming stripped 6 bases from V and 0 bases from J, with 5 bases between. CDR1 is DFQATT, CDR2 SNEGSKA, per germline (reference sequence).

CDR3 amino acids: CASSQSKGAEETQYF. The CDR3 coding sequence is TGTGCCAGCAGCCAAAGTAAGGGTGCGGAAGAGACCCAGTACTTC. This sequence joins TRBV4-2 and TRBJ2-5, with no clear D. Between the trimmed V and J ends, which lost 2 bases and 3 bases, there was a span of 13 bases. The CDR3 totals 15 residues. The germline gives CDR1 LGHNA, CDR2 YNFKEQ.